This paragraph reports one T cell receptor beta chain. What it binds is not known. The V gene's germline CDR1 is SQVTM and CDR2 ANQGSEA. The V end lost 6 bases, the J end lost 6 bases, and 11 bases lay between the germline ends. The CDR3 runs to 11 residues. This record belongs to a study of blood T cells in healthy people across ages. Study-wide results and limits: Because sorting was not performed, PBMCs prevented conclusive naive versus antigen-experienced comparison. When set beside aged donors, long-lived donors presented more naive CD4+ cells and higher diversity.

Together with a sample-barcoded 5' primer, a J-beta primer mix was included in a second PCR lasting roughly 6 to 12 cycles. Researchers report that each sample yielded at least 2.5 million CDR3-containing paired-end reads. TCRdb called the 5' RACE reads again in MiXCR, with one record for every CDR3 protein. The sample has roughly 1.9 million distinct CDR3 sequences, about two fifths seen once. This sequence joins TRBV29-1 and TRBJ1-1, with D maybe TRBD1 (5 bases). The sequence derives from a human donor in good health. Sequenced sample: blood. The CDR3 region has the DNA TGCAGCGTGACGGGGGAGGCTGAAGCTTTCTTT. Its translation: CSVTGEAEAFF.